This is a list of T cell receptor beta chains from one sample in a study of shared clonotypes between healthy human individuals. Here immunoSEQ multiplex PCR was the method, and the copy in TCRdb shows in-frame clones only, minus some. The repertoire consists of 1 million to 1.2 million clones, with 77% occurring once and the leading ten covering 0.89%. The sequencing input was memory CD4+ T cells from PBMCs. These receptor sequences come from a young man in good health. Some clones in this sample may be carry-over from other donors' samples. Both conserved end residues are part of each CDR3. The order of the fields is D gene, J gene, V gene, clone size, CDR3 DNA, CDR3 protein. A D gene is named only where the DNA matches it firmly. For some rows the clone size is stated as once, few or many, or as a class when expanded; others skip it.

D gene: .; J gene: TRBJ1-1; V gene: TRBV27; clone size: .; CDR3 DNA: TGTGCCAGCAGTTTTTGGGGGAACACTGAAGCTTTCTTT; CDR3 protein: CASSFWGNTEAFF
D gene: .; J gene: TRBJ2-7; V gene: TRBV5-8; clone size: .; CDR3 DNA: TGTGCCAGCACCTTGGGATGGGACTACGAGCAGTACTTC; CDR3 protein: CASTLGWDYEQYF
D gene: .; J gene: TRBJ1-1; V gene: TRBV11-2; clone size: .; CDR3 DNA: TGTGCCAGCAGCTTAGATCCGGGCACTGAAGCTTTCTTT; CDR3 protein: CASSLDPGTEAFF
D gene: TRBD1; J gene: TRBJ2-3; V gene: TRBV27; clone size: .; CDR3 DNA: TGTGCCAGCAGTGAGGTACAGGGGGCGCGGGTTACGCAGTATTTT; CDR3 protein: CASSEVQGARVTQYF
D gene: .; J gene: TRBJ2-7; V gene: TRBV28; clone size: .; CDR3 DNA: TGTGCCAGCAGTTTTCCGGGACAATACAACTACGAGCAGTACTTC; CDR3 protein: CASSFPGQYNYEQYF
D gene: TRBD2; J gene: TRBJ2-1; V gene: TRBV6-5; clone size: few; CDR3 DNA: TGTGCCAGCACCCCAAGCGGGAGGGGTTACAATGAGCAGTTCTTC; CDR3 protein: CASTPSGRGYNEQFF
D gene: .; J gene: TRBJ2-3; V gene: TRBV20-1; clone size: few; CDR3 DNA: TGCAGTGCGCCGGACTGGGATACGCAGTATTTT; CDR3 protein: CSAPDWDTQYF
D gene: TRBD1; J gene: TRBJ2-3; V gene: TRBV2; clone size: .; CDR3 DNA: TGTGCCAGCAGTGAAGAGGCAGGACAGGTGCAGTATTTT; CDR3 protein: CASSEEAGQVQYF
D gene: .; J gene: TRBJ2-7; V gene: TRBV6-1; clone size: once; CDR3 DNA: TGTGCCAGCAGCGGGACTGCAAACGAGCAGTACTTC; CDR3 protein: CASSGTANEQYF
D gene: TRBD1; J gene: TRBJ2-5; V gene: TRBV7-3; clone size: .; CDR3 DNA: TGTGCCAGCAGCCCCAGGGACAGGGGGAAAGAGACCCAGTACTTC; CDR3 protein: CASSPRDRGKETQYF
D gene: .; J gene: TRBJ1-1; V gene: TRBV12-5; clone size: .; CDR3 DNA: TGTGCTAGTGGTCTCGACACTAAGGCCCTGGGCGAAGCTTTCTTT; CDR3 protein: CASGLDTKALGEAFF
D gene: .; J gene: TRBJ2-7; V gene: TRBV18; clone size: .; CDR3 DNA: TGTGCCAGCTCCCTCGATGAGTCCTACGAGCAGTACTTC; CDR3 protein: CASSLDESYEQYF
D gene: TRBD1; J gene: TRBJ1-5; V gene: TRBV4-2; clone size: .; CDR3 DNA: TGTGCCAGCAGCTTGGACAGGGACAATCAGCCCCAGCATTTT; CDR3 protein: CASSLDRDNQPQHF
D gene: TRBD1; J gene: TRBJ2-1; V gene: TRBV9; clone size: .; CDR3 DNA: TGTGCCAGCAGCGCCGACCGAGGGGGCAAATGGTTCTTC; CDR3 protein: CASSADRGGKWFF
D gene: .; J gene: TRBJ2-2; V gene: TRBV4-2; clone size: .; CDR3 DNA: TGTGCCAGCAGTTATGGGCTGGTGGCCACCGGGGAGCTGTTTTTT; CDR3 protein: CASSYGLVATGELFF
D gene: .; J gene: TRBJ2-2; V gene: TRBV27; clone size: .; CDR3 DNA: TGTGCCAGCAGTTTATACGCAGGGGTGGGCACCGGGGAGCTGTTTTTT; CDR3 protein: CASSLYAGVGTGELFF
D gene: TRBD2; J gene: TRBJ2-3; V gene: TRBV11-3; clone size: .; CDR3 DNA: TGTGCCAGCAGCGACAGAAGGGGAGGACTAGCGGGAGTGGCAGATATGCAGTATTTT; CDR3 protein: CASSDRRGGLAGVADMQYF
D gene: .; J gene: TRBJ1-1; V gene: TRBV25-1; clone size: .; CDR3 DNA: TGTGCCAGCAGTGAGTGGGGCACCGACACTGAAGCTTTCTTT; CDR3 protein: CASSEWGTDTEAFF
D gene: TRBD1; J gene: TRBJ1-5; V gene: TRBV7-2; clone size: .; CDR3 DNA: TGTGCCAGCAGCTTAGACTTTTCGGCAGGGGGGCAGCCCCAGCATTTT; CDR3 protein: CASSLDFSAGGQPQHF
D gene: .; J gene: TRBJ1-3; V gene: TRBV11-2; clone size: once; CDR3 DNA: TGTGCCAGCAGCTTTTCGGACACCATATATTTT; CDR3 protein: CASSFSDTIYF
D gene: .; J gene: TRBJ2-1; V gene: TRBV2; clone size: few; CDR3 DNA: TGTGCCACCTCAGTCGGTCTAGCAAGGAATGAGCAGTTCTTC; CDR3 protein: CATSVGLARNEQFF
D gene: .; J gene: TRBJ2-1; V gene: TRBV18; clone size: .; CDR3 DNA: TGTGCCAGCTCACCATTTGCCTCTCCGACGTACAATGAGCAGTTCTTC; CDR3 protein: CASSPFASPTYNEQFF
D gene: .; J gene: TRBJ1-2; V gene: TRBV5-8; clone size: .; CDR3 DNA: TGTGCCAGCAGCTTGGGGTGGGGAACCGGCTACACCTTC; CDR3 protein: CASSLGWGTGYTF
D gene: TRBD1; J gene: TRBJ2-7; V gene: TRBV19; clone size: .; CDR3 DNA: TGTGCCAGTAGTATAAAACAGGGGTTTTTCGAGCAGTACTTC; CDR3 protein: CASSIKQGFFEQYF
D gene: .; J gene: TRBJ2-1; V gene: TRBV5-1; clone size: .; CDR3 DNA: TGCGCCAGCAGCTTGGAGGGTAGTACCCATGGGCAGTTCTTC; CDR3 protein: CASSLEGSTHGQFF
D gene: .; J gene: TRBJ2-5; V gene: TRBV28; clone size: .; CDR3 DNA: TGTGCCAGCAGTTCTGGCGGGGGCTATTTGGAGACCCAGTACTTC; CDR3 protein: CASSSGGGYLETQYF
D gene: .; J gene: TRBJ1-1; V gene: TRBV7-9; clone size: .; CDR3 DNA: TGTGCCAGCAGTACCGGTCGTGGTGAGACTGAAGCTTTCTTT; CDR3 protein: CASSTGRGETEAFF
D gene: .; J gene: TRBJ1-6; V gene: TRBV6-5; clone size: .; CDR3 DNA: TGTGCCAGCACGACTGCTCAGTACTCACCCCTCCACTTT; CDR3 protein: CASTTAQYSPLHF
D gene: .; J gene: TRBJ2-2; V gene: TRBV7-2; clone size: .; CDR3 DNA: TGTGCCAGCAGCCTTAGAGGACTGACGACCGGGGAGCTGTTTTTT; CDR3 protein: CASSLRGLTTGELFF
D gene: TRBD1; J gene: TRBJ2-7; V gene: TRBV28; clone size: .; CDR3 DNA: TGTGCCAGTCTCCGGGCGACAGGGTCCTACGAGCAGTACTTC; CDR3 protein: CASLRATGSYEQYF
D gene: .; J gene: TRBJ2-6; V gene: TRBV2; clone size: .; CDR3 DNA: TGTGCCAGCAGTGCTGATTCTGGGGCCAACGTCCTGACTTTC; CDR3 protein: CASSADSGANVLTF
D gene: .; J gene: TRBJ1-1; V gene: TRBV2; clone size: .; CDR3 DNA: TGTGCCAGCAGTGAAAGCCTGAACACTGAAGCTTTCTTT; CDR3 protein: CASSESLNTEAFF
D gene: .; J gene: TRBJ2-1; V gene: TRBV6-4; clone size: .; CDR3 DNA: TGTGCCAGCAGCCGCGACAGGTACAATGAGCAGTTCTTC; CDR3 protein: CASSRDRYNEQFF
D gene: .; J gene: TRBJ2-7; V gene: TRBV20-1; clone size: few; CDR3 DNA: TGCAGTGCCCTCTGGATAAACGAGCAGTACTTC; CDR3 protein: CSALWINEQYF
D gene: TRBD1; J gene: TRBJ2-7; V gene: TRBV7-9; clone size: .; CDR3 DNA: TGCGCCAGCAGCTGGACGCGGGACAGGGTGGGCGAGCAGTACTTC; CDR3 protein: CASSWTRDRVGEQYF
D gene: .; J gene: TRBJ2-2; V gene: TRBV2; clone size: .; CDR3 DNA: TGTGCCAGCCGATGGCAGGGGGGACTACACACCGGGGAGCTGTTTTTT; CDR3 protein: CASRWQGGLHTGELFF
D gene: TRBD1; J gene: TRBJ2-7; V gene: TRBV5-1; clone size: .; CDR3 DNA: TGCGCCAGCAGCGCGGGACAGGTTAGGAGCTCCTACGAGCAGTACTTC; CDR3 protein: CASSAGQVRSSYEQYF
D gene: TRBD1; J gene: TRBJ1-2; V gene: TRBV5-6; clone size: .; CDR3 DNA: TGTGCCAGCAGCTTGGTCGCGGGGACAGGGTCGGATGGCTACACCTTC; CDR3 protein: CASSLVAGTGSDGYTF
D gene: TRBD1; J gene: TRBJ2-7; V gene: TRBV4-2; clone size: many; CDR3 DNA: TGTGCCAGCAGCCAAGATCGGGACAGGGGGTACGAGCAGTACTTC; CDR3 protein: CASSQDRDRGYEQYF
D gene: .; J gene: TRBJ2-5; V gene: TRBV5-1; clone size: .; CDR3 DNA: TGCGCCAGCAGCTTGGAAGGGATTGGAGAGACCCAGTACTTC; CDR3 protein: CASSLEGIGETQYF
D gene: .; J gene: TRBJ2-3; V gene: TRBV6-1; clone size: .; CDR3 DNA: TGTGCCAGCAGATTCCTTTTTGGCACAGATACGCAGTATTTT; CDR3 protein: CASRFLFGTDTQYF
D gene: TRBD1; J gene: TRBJ1-2; V gene: TRBV4-2; clone size: .; CDR3 DNA: TGTGCCAGCAGCCAGAGGACAGGGAAATATGGCTACACCTTC; CDR3 protein: CASSQRTGKYGYTF
D gene: .; J gene: TRBJ2-3; V gene: TRBV2; clone size: once; CDR3 DNA: TGTGCCAGCAGTGAGGCCCGACGGACAGATACGCAGTATTTT; CDR3 protein: CASSEARRTDTQYF
D gene: TRBD1; J gene: TRBJ2-3; V gene: TRBV7-9; clone size: few; CDR3 DNA: TGTGCCAGCAGCTTGTTCGGGACAGGGGCAGATACGCAGTATTTT; CDR3 protein: CASSLFGTGADTQYF
D gene: .; J gene: TRBJ2-3; V gene: TRBV7-2; clone size: many; CDR3 DNA: TGTGCCAGCACCTCAGGAGGGCTGTTAGATACGCAGTATTTT; CDR3 protein: CASTSGGLLDTQYF
D gene: .; J gene: TRBJ2-1; V gene: TRBV2; clone size: .; CDR3 DNA: TGTGCCAGCAGATACCTACTCGGAGGGGAGCAGTTCTTC; CDR3 protein: CASRYLLGGEQFF